This paragraph reports one T cell receptor beta chain. The target of this receptor is not known. No base qualities exist here, and no much larger clone lies one base off it. RNA was extracted using the RNeasy kit, and roughly 0.5 to 1 microgram was reverse transcribed with random hexamers. The immunoSEQ multiplex PCR assay, which covers 54 Vbeta and 13 Jbeta segments, was used to amplify TCR beta CDR3 regions. To correct PCR amplification bias, a synthetic template baseline was used for both primer optimization and computational correction. As for how the authors treated the data: Reads were annotated to V, D and J genes according to IMGT and were analyzed with immunoSEQ Analyzer, with only productive sequences retained. To calculate clonality, Shannon entropy was normalized by log2 of the number of productive unique sequences and then subtracted from one. Public and private clones were assessed among the 100 most prevalent clones of each patient and control. Clones were defined as Susac-specific when absent from the healthy and MS cohorts, from approximately 1,100 published viral clones and from other ImmuneACCESS disease sequences. TCRdb trimmed the raw reads at Q25, called clones with MiXCR and kept productive beta chains. When rows share a CDR3 protein, they turn into one entry using the most common DNA and genes. Clone size and V and J calls follow TCRdb, not the original study. Within this sample are 150,000 to 200,000 distinct CDR3 sequences, with more than 90% of them counted one time only. The ten biggest clones cover 0.11% to 0.15% of the sample.

The data were taken from a study of CD8 T cells in Susac syndrome (dated by TCRdb to the late 2010s). With respect to the entire study: The study used repertoire sequencing to test whether antigen drove CD8+ T cell activation and differentiation in Susac syndrome. The paper's findings and limits, for the study overall: The number of individuals in the TCR sequencing and HLA analysis was recognized as being relatively small.

V and J lose 7 bases and 4 bases, and a span of 16 bases separates them. Reading from cysteine to phenylalanine, the CDR3 counts 14 amino acids. The only DNA kept is the CDR3, 42 bases in frame from the first base. The germline V gene encodes CDR1 MNHEY and CDR2 SVGAGI. Peripheral blood CD8+ and CD4+ T cells from healthy donors, Susac syndrome patients and multiple sclerosis patients were profiled using high-throughput TCR beta sequencing. Healthy donors were age- and sex-matched controls. Bulk CD8+ and CD4+ T cells were purified by magnetic negative isolation, while CD8+ TEMRA cells were enriched using FACS. Blood was drawn into EDTA tubes, processed within 24 hours, and PBMCs were isolated by density gradient centrifugation. PBMCs intended for TCR sequencing were cryopreserved in liquid nitrogen and thawed later in a water bath at 37 degrees C. Purity of sorted or isolated CD4+, CD8+ and CD8+ TEMRA cells was at least 90%.

The chain uses TRBV6-5 and TRBJ1-1; TRBD1 is a possible D gene, resting on 6 matching bases. The sequenced sample consisted of CD4+ T cells from PBMCs. The source is a human donor in good health. The nucleotide sequence is given as TGTGCCAGCACCACCCCCGGGACAAGCACTGAAGCTTTCTTT. Its coded protein is CASTTPGTSTEAFF.